This T cell receptor beta chain stems from a study of monozygotic twins with inflammatory bowel disease. There are 11 residues in the CDR3. The germline gives CDR1 DFQATT, CDR2 SNEGSKA (reference sequence). The authors made each sample's cDNA in eight separate reactions. TCRdb reworked the 5' RACE reads into one entry per CDR3 protein, no DNA. This sample's table reports some 400,000 distinct CDR3 sequences. Specimen: blood. This clonotype was obtained from a human donor with ulcerative colitis or Crohn's disease, or a healthy co-twin of an affected twin (not recorded which). The chain uses TRBV20-1 and TRBJ1-1. The CDR3 loop is CSAVRNTEAFF.